Detailed here is one TCR beta chain. TCRdb re-called the 5' RACE reads with MiXCR, one entry per CDR3 protein. The sample holds about 560,000 distinct CDR3 sequences, roughly 17% seen once. These data belong to a study of T-cell memory formation after mild COVID-19. Germline CDR1 and CDR2: MNHEY and SVGAGI. The CDR3 consists of 17 residues. Losses at the gene ends were 5 bases for V and 2 bases for J; bases not matched to a gene: 9. The chain joins TRBV6-5 to TRBJ2-3, with TRBD2 matching over 11 bases. Input material: PBMCs or a T cell subset sorted from them (not recorded which). This receptor was taken from an adult woman who had mild COVID-19 (a few samples of this study predate the infection). Cell type and time point are not known. The CDR3 loop reads CASSAGTSGLLTDTQYF. The CDR3 coding sequence is TGTGCCAGCAGTGCCGGGACTAGCGGACTACTCACAGATACGCAGTATTTT.